The clone carrying this T cell receptor beta chain occurred many times. Its antigen is still unknown. The germline V gene has CDR1 SEHNR and CDR2 FQNEAQ (reference sequence). V lost 7 bases to trimming and J lost 0 bases, with 12 bases between them. The CDR3 is 15 amino acids. TCR beta libraries were made by quantitative 5'-RACE with molecular barcodes. Each CDR3 protein gets one entry after TCRdb re-called the 5' RACE reads with MiXCR. The profile covers a few hundred thousand distinct CDR3 sequences, with 7.5% to 9% appearing a single time and more than 14% taken by the ten largest. This sample is drawn from a study of CD8 T cells in ankylosing spondylitis. Study-wide findings and caveats: Blood of patients with ankylosing spondylitis appeared to be characterized by a TCR beta motif of eight highly homologous variants. Significant enrichment of disease-linked clones was reported in matched ankylosing spondylitis synovial fluid.

Input material: blood, either unsorted or a sorted T cell fraction (not recorded which). This sequence joins TRBV7-9 and TRBJ2-2; TRBD2 might be the D (6 bases). The TCR was taken from a male donor with ankylosing spondylitis. The CDR3 DNA reads TGTGCCAGCACCGGAGCGGGCTCGAACACCGGGGAGCTGTTTTTT. Amino acids: CASTGAGSNTGELFF.